These 28 T cell receptor beta chains originate from one sample sequenced in a study of cytomegalovirus exposure and HLA in healthy donors. Sequenced by immunoSEQ multiplex PCR; TCRdb stores in-frame clones only, minus some. The table shows about 49,000 clones, with 85% to 95% occurring only once. The sample comprised PBMCs. The receptor source for this set is a young man in good health and CMV-seronegative.

The chain links TRBV5-1 to TRBJ2-5, with no clear D. The CDR3 is made up of 13 amino acids. Between the trimmed V and J ends, which lost 3 bases and 2 bases, there was a span of 8 bases. Germline CDR1 and CDR2: SGHRS and YFSETQ. DNA for the CDR3: TGCGCCAGCAGCTCGACACCGCAAGAGACCCAGTACTTC. It encodes CASSSTPQETQYF.

This clone was seen a few times. This sequence joins TRBV4-2 and TRBJ2-1; the match to TRBD2 covers 7 bases. The ends lost 3 bases at V and 3 bases at J; junction bases unmatched: 8. Germline loops: CDR1 LGHNA, CDR2 YNFKEQ. The CDR3 has 16 residues. In DNA form, the CDR3 reads TGTGCCAGCAGCCAGATGGCTAGCGGAGACTACAATGAGCAGTTCTTC. Amino acids: CASSQMASGDYNEQFF.

J is TRBJ2-3 and V is TRBV5-4; 10 nucleotides agree with TRBD2. Trimming took 1 base from V and 1 from J; bases not matched to a gene: 0. Germline lookup yields CDR1 SGHNT and CDR2 YYREEE (reference sequence). The CDR3 contains 15 residues. The CDR3 DNA sequence: TGTGCCAGCAGCTTGACTAGCGGGGGCACAGATACGCAGTATTTT. Protein: CASSLTSGGTDTQYF.

The V and J genes are TRBV4-1 and TRBJ1-3; D possibly corresponds to TRBD1 (5 bases). V was shortened by 1 base and J by 3 bases, with 13 bases between the two germline ends. The CDR3 length is 16 residues. CDR1 and CDR2 from the germline V gene are MGHRA and YSYEKL. In DNA, the CDR3 is TGCGCCAGCAGCCAAGGCCAACAGGTTCGTGGAAACACCATATATTTT. Its protein product is CASSQGQQVRGNTIYF.

The chain has TRBV7-3 and TRBJ2-7, with D perhaps TRBD2 (6 bases). The V gene's germline CDR1 is SGHTA and CDR2 FQGTGA. V gave up 6 bases and J gave up 2 bases, with 20 bases separating them. The length of the CDR3 is 16 residues. CDR3 in DNA: TGTGCCAGCAGGTTCCCCTCTAGCGACTCAGCCTACGAGCAGTACTTC. Residues: CASRFPSSDSAYEQYF.

CDR3 DNA: TGTGCCAGCAGTGTTCTCAATCAGCCCCAGCATTTT. It is translated as CASSVLNQPQHF. This chain connects TRBV6-1 to TRBJ1-5, with D hard to call. Germline assignment: CDR1 MNHNS and CDR2 SASEGT. The CDR3 spans 12 residues. V lost 4 bases, J lost 3 bases, and 4 bases lay in between.

This chain links TRBV5-4 with TRBJ2-1; TRBD1 might be the D (6 bases). Germline V lookup: CDR1 SGHNT, CDR2 YYREEE (reference sequence). There are 17 residues in the CDR3. Deletions cut 4 bases from V and 0 bases from J, with 17 bases between. CDR3 region: CASSPSSRGSSYNEQFF. The CDR3 DNA reads as TGTGCCAGCAGCCCATCTAGCAGGGGATCCTCCTACAATGAGCAGTTCTTC.

The CDR3 bases are TGCGCCAGCAGTGAGCGTCGCGGTATGGGAGAGACCCAGTACTTC. It yields the protein CASSERRGMGETQYF. The chain combines TRBV10-1 with TRBJ2-5; no reliable D call. Trimming took 2 bases from V and 4 from J, leaving 14 bases between them. CDR3 length: 15 residues. Germline CDR1 and CDR2: WNHNN and SYGVQD (reference sequence).

V gene TRBV9 combines with J gene TRBJ1-1; D may be TRBD1 (5 bases). The CDR3 runs 17 residues. The germline V gene has CDR1 SGDLS and CDR2 YYNGEE. V lost 0 bases to trimming and J lost 3 bases, with 18 bases between them. The CDR3 is CASSVDPREAKDTEAFF. In DNA form, the CDR3 reads TGTGCCAGCAGCGTAGACCCCAGGGAGGCTAAGGACACTGAAGCTTTCTTT.

This chain connects TRBV10-1 to TRBJ2-3; TRBD1 matches at 7 bases. Germline values: CDR1 WNHNN, CDR2 SYGVQD (reference sequence). Trimming cost V 6 bases and J 5 bases; bases outside gene matches: 5. The CDR3 extends over 13 amino acids. This CDR3 is CASSSGTVDTQYF. CDR3 DNA: TGCGCCAGCAGCTCCGGGACAGTAGATACGCAGTATTTT.

To note about this clone: A read error may produce the germline difference seen at one junction end. The J gene is TRBJ2-1, the V gene TRBV4-3, with 9 bases that match TRBD1. This CDR3 has 17 residues. Germline V gene sequence: CDR1 LGHNA, CDR2 YSLEER. CDR3 residues: CASSPSLTGGSHNEQFF. In DNA form, the CDR3 reads TGCGCCAGCAGCCCGAGTCTAACAGGGGGCTCCCACAATGAGCAGTTCTTC.

This chain joins TRBV28 and TRBJ2-1; 10 nucleotides agree with TRBD1. The CDR3 consists of 15 residues. Per germline, CDR1 MDHEN and CDR2 SYDVKM. The J segment lost 8 bases and the V segment lost 2 bases, leaving 6 bases of the junction unmatched. CDR3 coding DNA: TGTGCCAGCAGTTTAGGGACAGGGGTCTTGGATGAGCAGTTCTTC. This codes for CASSLGTGVLDEQFF. The full variable domain, its missing parts supplied by reference TRBV28 and TRBJ2-1, is DVKVTQSSRYLVKRTGEKVFLECVQDMDHENMFWYRQDPGLGLRLIYFSYDVKMKEKGDIPEGYSVSREKKERFSLILESASTNQTSMYLCASSLGTGVLDEQFFGPGTRLTVL.

The rearrangement uses TRBV14 and TRBJ2-1; 9 bases align to TRBD1. In germline, CDR1 is SGHDN, CDR2 FVKESK. The J segment lost 7 bases and the V segment lost 0 bases, leaving 16 bases of the junction unmatched. There are 19 residues in the CDR3. The CDR3 nucleotides read TGTGCCAGCAGCCAAGATCTGGTCAGCGGGACAGGGTTTAAGAATGAGCAGTTCTTC. Translation: CASSQDLVSGTGFKNEQFF.

The genes are TRBV7-2 and TRBJ2-1, with D perhaps TRBD1 (5 bases). This CDR3 is 11 amino acids long. CDR1 and CDR2 (germline): SGHTA, FQGNSA. The V gene lost 10 bases and the J gene lost 12 bases, with 16 bases spanning the gap. CDR3 coding DNA: TGTGCCACCCGAAGGGGTATCCGGCAGTTCTTC. This gives the protein CATRRGIRQFF.

In its sample, this clone was seen once. This chain connects TRBV7-9 to TRBJ2-1, with D tentatively TRBD2 (6 bases). Looked up from germline, CDR1 is SEHNR and CDR2 is FQNEAQ (reference sequence). V lost 9 bases and J 7 bases, leaving 16 bases between the germline ends. The CDR3 loop spans 13 amino acids. CDR3 DNA: TGTGCCAGTGGACTACCTGGAAGGAATGAGCAGTTCTTC. It translates to CASGLPGRNEQFF. The full variable domain, completed using reference TRBV7-9 and TRBJ2-1, is DTGVSQNPRHKITKRGQNVTFRCDPISEHNRLYWYRQTLGQGPEFLTYFQNEAQLEKSRLLSDRFSAERPKGSFSTLEIQRTEQGDSAMYLCASGLPGRNEQFFGPGTRLTVL.

This chain links TRBV7-9 with TRBJ2-1; D is perhaps TRBD2 (5 bases). The CDR3 extends over 11 amino acids. CDR1 and CDR2 from the germline V gene are SEHNR and FQNEAQ (reference sequence). Deletions cut 6 bases from V and 8 bases from J, with 8 bases between. CDR3 region: CASRLLDEQFF. For the CDR3, the DNA is TGTGCCAGCAGACTACTAGATGAGCAGTTCTTC.

This clone was counted once. The chain has TRBV18 and TRBJ2-1, with 7 positions matching TRBD1. The CDR3 is 16 amino acids. Trimming at V came to 3 bases and at J to 5 bases, leaving 10 bases not matched to a gene. Germline V gene lookup returns CDR1 KGHSH and CDR2 LQKENI. The CDR3 DNA is TGTGCCAGCTCACCGACGACAGGGATCGTAGACAATGAGCAGTTCTTC. The encoded protein is CASSPTTGIVDNEQFF.

This clone has more than one count but fewer than ten. The chain links TRBV5-4 to TRBJ1-2, with a weak D call TRBD1 (6 bases). Germline V CDR1 and CDR2: SGHNT, YYREEE (reference sequence). V dropped 4 bases and J dropped 2 bases, with 9 bases sitting between them. The CDR3 spans 13 residues. In DNA form, the CDR3 reads TGTGCCAGCAGCCCAGACAGGAACTATGGCTACACCTTC. It is translated as CASSPDRNYGYTF.

The chain joins TRBV5-1 to TRBJ2-2; a weak D match, TRBD1 (6 bases). With 4 bases removed from V and 6 bases from J, the gap between germline ends came to 10 bases. From germline, CDR1 is SGHRS and CDR2 YFSETQ. There are 13 residues in the CDR3. The CDR3 bases are TGCGCCAGCAGCCTACAGGGTGCCGGGGAGCTGTTTTTT. It yields the protein CASSLQGAGELFF.

On this clone: One end of the junction varies from germline; a read error may be responsible. V is TRBV5-5 and J is TRBJ2-3; 8 bases align to TRBD2. This CDR3 has 14 residues. CDR1 and CDR2 from the germline V gene are SGHKS and YYEKEE (reference sequence). The CDR3 region has the DNA TGTGCCACTCAGGAAAGCGGGAGCAGAGATACGCAGTATTTT. Its translation is CATQESGSRDTQYF.

Only a few counts were recorded for this clone. V usage is TRBV5-5 and J usage is TRBJ2-7, with a possible D match to TRBD2 (5 bases). The CDR3 length is 14 residues. Germline lookup yields CDR1 SGHKS and CDR2 YYEKEE (reference sequence). V was shortened by 0 bases and J by 4 bases, with 11 bases between the two germline ends. CDR3 DNA sequence: TGTGCCAGCAGCTTGGTGGCCGGGGAGTACGAGCAGTACTTC. It specifies CASSLVAGEYEQYF.

The chain uses TRBV28 and TRBJ1-2; D may be TRBD1 (6 bases). The V gene's germline CDR1 is MDHEN and CDR2 SYDVKM. The V and J ends lost 4 bases and 4 bases respectively, with 13 bases between them. This CDR3 has 14 amino acids. The CDR3 is CASSWRGGSYGYTF. Here the CDR3 DNA reads TGTGCCAGCAGTTGGAGAGGGGGATCCTATGGCTACACCTTC.

The gene calls are TRBV5-1 and TRBJ2-1; the match to TRBD1 covers 8 bases. V lost 0 bases and J lost 5; bases outside the gene matches: 4. This CDR3 region has 15 residues. The germline V gene encodes CDR1 SGHRS and CDR2 YFSETQ. The DNA of the CDR3 is TGCGCCAGCAGCTTGGCAGGGGGCATGAACAATGAGCAGTTCTTC. Its translation is CASSLAGGMNNEQFF.

This chain connects TRBV6-5 to TRBJ2-7; D might be TRBD1 (5 bases). The CDR3 totals 13 residues. Per germline, CDR1 MNHEY and CDR2 SVGAGI. Trimming pared 6 bases from V and 1 base from J, leaving 10 bases between. CDR3 amino acids: CASRDGQSYEQYF. CDR3 coding DNA: TGTGCCAGCAGAGACGGACAATCCTACGAGCAGTACTTC.

The V gene is TRBV30, the J gene TRBJ2-7; 10 nucleotides match TRBD2. Germline CDR1 is GTSNPN and CDR2 is SVGIG (reference sequence). The trim removed 2 bases at V and 7 bases at J, leaving 8 bases unmatched. The CDR3 consists of 14 residues. The CDR3 sequence: CAWSLAGVSIEQYF. CDR3 DNA sequence: TGTGCCTGGAGTCTAGCGGGAGTTTCGATTGAGCAGTACTTC.

The chain combines TRBV6-6 with TRBJ2-7; D perhaps matches TRBD2 (7 bases). V was cut by 2 bases and J by 2 bases, with 13 bases left in between. The CDR3 covers 15 residues. CDR1 is MNHNY and CDR2 is SVGAGI in the germline V gene (reference sequence). The CDR3, as DNA: TGTGCCAGCAGTTACGGGGGCGGGAGCCCCTACGAGCAGTACTTC. Protein product: CASSYGGGSPYEQYF.

The chain joins TRBV5-1 to TRBJ2-7, with 8 nucleotides matching TRBD1. The CDR3 has 14 residues. The junction had 6 bases not matched to a gene; V was cut back by 4 bases and J by 3 bases. CDR1 and CDR2 from the germline V gene are SGHRS and YFSETQ. The DNA for the CDR3 is TGCGCCAGCAGCCTCAGGGGGCCCAACTACGAGCAGTACTTC. Protein: CASSLRGPNYEQYF.

The rearrangement joins TRBV10-1 to TRBJ2-7; D possibly corresponds to TRBD1 (6 bases). Germline CDR1 WNHNN, CDR2 SYGVQD (reference sequence). The CDR3 contains 12 residues. V was cut by 10 bases and J by 7 bases, with 17 bases left in between. The CDR3 is CANHKQGCEQYF. The CDR3 DNA is TGCGCCAATCACAAACAGGGTTGTGAGCAGTACTTC.